Following are 16 T cell receptor beta chains from one sample sequenced in a study of early T cells in non-severe SARS-CoV-2 infection (dated by TCRdb to the early 2020s). Preparation of the library involved 5' RACE. The sample was run on a NextSeq 500. Using fastp trimming at Q25 and MiXCR clonotype assembly, TCRdb reanalyzed the public sequencing data and kept in-frame beta chains. Every CDR3 protein is listed once, alongside the most common genes and DNA of its rows. This sample lists some 30,000 distinct CDR3 sequences; roughly 3% were detected once. 0.6% to 0.75% of the sample comes from the top ten. The sample comprised whole blood. All receptors come from an adult who was a healthcare worker with PCR-confirmed SARS-CoV-2 infection or an uninfected control (not recorded which).

There are many counts of this clonotype. The chain carries TRBV5-1 and TRBJ1-2, with D possibly matching TRBD1 (6 bases). Looked up from germline, CDR1 is SGHRS and CDR2 is YFSETQ. The CDR3 runs 14 residues. Trimming pared 3 bases from V and 4 bases from J, leaving 13 bases between. The CDR3 region has the DNA TGCGCCAGCAGCTCCCACAGGGTGCGCTATGGCTACACCTTC. It codes for CASSSHRVRYGYTF. Full variable domain (rest looked up from reference TRBV5-1 and TRBJ1-2): KAGVTQTPRYLIKTRGQQVTLSCSPISGHRSVSWYQQTPGQGLQFLFEYFSETQRNKGNFPGRFSGRQFSNSRSEMNVSTLELGDSALYLCASSSHRVRYGYTFGSGTRLTVV.

There are many counts of this clonotype. V and J are TRBV12-3 or TRBV12-4 and TRBJ2-2; 9 bases are shared with TRBD1. The CDR3 is 15 residues long. V was pared by 5 bases and J by 3 bases, with 4 bases of the junction left unmatched. This CDR3 is CASSHRGPHTGELFF. The CDR3, as DNA: TGTGCCAGCAGTCACAGGGGGCCCCACACCGGGGAGCTGTTTTTT.

Only a few counts were recorded for this clonotype. The J gene is TRBJ1-1, the V gene TRBV7-9; a possible D gene is TRBD1 (5 bases). Deletions cut 5 bases from V and 1 base from J, with 14 bases between. The CDR3 contains 15 residues. Germline V gives CDR1 SEHNR, CDR2 FQNEAQ (reference sequence). CDR3 in amino acids: CASSPRTGGNTEAFF. CDR3 coding DNA: TGTGCCAGCAGCCCACGGACGGGGGGGAACACTGAAGCTTTCTTT.

This clonotype was observed many times. This sequence joins TRBV30 and TRBJ2-1; the D is unclear. Germline values: CDR1 GTSNPN, CDR2 SVGIG (reference sequence). V lost 5 bases and J 9 bases, leaving 11 bases between the germline ends. This CDR3 is 11 amino acids long. CDR3 bases: TGTGCCTGGGCCCAGCCCCGTGAGCAGTTCTTC. The encoded protein is CAWAQPREQFF.

This clonotype has at least ten counts. The CDR3 sequence: CASSLGLAAQGETQYF. In nucleotides, the CDR3 is TGCGCCAGCAGCTTGGGACTAGCGGCCCAGGGGGAGACCCAGTACTTC. The rearrangement links TRBV5-1 to TRBJ2-5; TRBD2 matches 9 bases. After removal of 0 bases from V and 5 bases from J, the junction contained 8 bases not matched to a gene. Germline loops: CDR1 SGHRS, CDR2 YFSETQ. This CDR3 is 16 amino acids long.

This clonotype was detected a few times. The V call is TRBV29-1, the J call TRBJ2-4; possible D gene TRBD2, 5 bases. This CDR3 region has 15 residues. The germline V gene encodes CDR1 SQVTM and CDR2 ANQGSEA. CDR3 region: CSPGLNRPQVNIQYF. The CDR3 region has the DNA TGCAGTCCTGGACTTAACCGGCCACAAGTGAACATTCAGTACTTC.

This clonotype was seen repeatedly, ten times or more. This CDR3 is CASSLAGTRNQPQHF. The CDR3 coding sequence is TGTGCCAGCAGCTTAGCGGGTACCCGAAATCAGCCCCAGCATTTT. This chain connects TRBV11-2 to TRBJ1-5; D not resolved. Germline assignment: CDR1 SGHAT and CDR2 FQNNGV. The CDR3 covers 15 residues. With 1 base removed from V and 4 bases from J, the gap between germline ends came to 11 bases.

This clonotype was found many times. The rearrangement links TRBV20-1 to TRBJ1-1, with D possibly being TRBD1 (6 bases). The V gene's germline CDR1 is DFQATT and CDR2 SNEGSKA (reference sequence). This CDR3 has 14 amino acids. Trimming removed 0 bases at V and 1 base at J, with 9 bases between. The CDR3 sequence is CSARDQQGNTEAFF. CDR3 nucleotide sequence: TGCAGTGCTAGAGATCAACAGGGGAACACTGAAGCTTTCTTT.

This clonotype was observed a handful of times. The chain is built from TRBV19 and TRBJ2-3, with 9 positions matching TRBD1. In germline, CDR1 is LNHDA, CDR2 SQIVND (reference sequence). This CDR3 comprises 15 residues. Trimming at V came to 2 bases and at J to 4 bases, leaving 4 bases not matched to a gene. The CDR3 coding sequence is TGTGCCAGTAGTATATCAACAGGGGGCTCAGATACGCAGTATTTT. It encodes CASSISTGGSDTQYF.

In its sample, this clonotype was seen many times. The chain carries TRBV10-2 and TRBJ1-6; a possible D gene is TRBD1 (5 bases). V shed 0 bases and J shed 9 bases, with 12 bases lying between them. There are 15 residues in the CDR3. Looked up from germline, CDR1 is WSHSY and CDR2 is SAAADI. The DNA for the CDR3 is TGCGCCAGCAGTGAGTCGGGGAGACAGAGTTCACCCCTCCACTTT. It specifies CASSESGRQSSPLHF.

In its sample, this clonotype was seen many times. The rearrangement joins TRBV10-3 to TRBJ1-5; a possible D gene is TRBD1 (5 bases). V was clipped by 7 bases and J by 3 bases, with 10 bases between them. The germline gives CDR1 ENHRY, CDR2 SYGVKD. The CDR3 contains 13 residues. CDR3 sequence (DNA): TGTGCCATCACCGGGGACCTCAATCAGCCCCAGCATTTT. It yields the protein CAITGDLNQPQHF.

In its sample, this clonotype was seen many times. This rearrangement joins TRBV5-1 to TRBJ2-3; no firm D call. The CDR3 runs 13 residues. V was cut by 3 bases and J by 3 bases, with 8 bases left in between. Germline V gene data show CDR1 as SGHRS and CDR2 as YFSETQ. CDR3 sequence reads: CASSSPRTDTQYF. CDR3 sequence (DNA): TGCGCCAGCAGCTCGCCTAGGACAGATACGCAGTATTTT. Full variable domain (rest looked up from reference TRBV5-1 and TRBJ2-3): KAGVTQTPRYLIKTRGQQVTLSCSPISGHRSVSWYQQTPGQGLQFLFEYFSETQRNKGNFPGRFSGRQFSNSRSEMNVSTLELGDSALYLCASSSPRTDTQYFGPGTRLTVL.

The sample holds many counts of this clonotype. The chain couples TRBV12-3 or TRBV12-4 to TRBJ1-2; no reliable D call. The V end lost 3 bases, the J end lost 4 bases, and 3 bases lay between the germline ends. The CDR3 sequence is 11 residues long. The CDR3 region has the DNA TGTGCCAGCAGTTTTAGCTATGGCTACACCTTC. Protein product: CASSFSYGYTF.

In its sample, this clonotype was seen many times. The chain uses TRBV6-6 and TRBJ2-5, with 7 bases aligning to TRBD2. From germline, CDR1 is MNHNY and CDR2 SVGAGI (reference sequence). The CDR3 covers 15 residues. V lost 3 bases and J lost 2; bases outside the gene matches: 6. Here the CDR3 reads CASSYRGEAQETQYF. For the CDR3, the DNA is TGTGCCAGCAGTTATCGGGGGGAGGCTCAAGAGACCCAGTACTTC.

This clonotype appeared many times. V gene TRBV6-5 combines with J gene TRBJ2-2; D unclear. The V gene's germline CDR1 is MNHEY and CDR2 SVGAGI. The CDR3 consists of 14 residues. V was trimmed by 6 bases and J by 1 base, leaving 9 bases between them. CDR3 sequence (DNA): TGTGCCAGCAGGAAAACAGAGAACACCGGGGAGCTGTTTTTT. Protein sequence: CASRKTENTGELFF.

Many counts were recorded for this clonotype. The chain uses TRBV29-1 and TRBJ2-5; D remains unclear. CDR1 and CDR2 from the germline V gene are SQVTM and ANQGSEA. Deletions cut 3 bases from V and 5 bases from J, with 10 bases between. CDR3 length: 12 amino acids. This CDR3 is CSVDSHGETQYF. CDR3 sequence (DNA): TGCAGCGTTGACAGCCACGGGGAGACCCAGTACTTC.